This T cell receptor (beta chain) was recorded in a study of T-cell reconstitution after alpha-beta-depleted transplantation in children. TCRbeta library preparation incorporated unique molecular identifiers. TCRdb reprocessed the PCR reads with MiXCR, giving one entry per CDR3 protein. The profile shows approximately 490,000 distinct CDR3 sequences, about 10% of them singletons. V shed 2 bases and J shed 2 bases, with 16 bases lying between them. The CDR3 has 17 amino acids. Per germline, CDR1 MNHEY and CDR2 SVGEGT. Sequencing used PBMCs, obtained before TCRalphabeta/CD19-depleted stem cell transplant. The chain uses TRBV6-2 or TRBV6-3 and TRBJ1-5; a weak D match, TRBD1 (6 bases). The clonotype was recovered from a child aged 2-9 years with inherited bone marrow failure, due to receive a stem cell transplant. As DNA, the CDR3 is TGTGCCAGCAGTTACCCACCAGGGGTTGGAGGCAATCAGCCCCAGCATTTT. It translates to CASSYPPGVGGNQPQHF.